Listed here are 3 T cell receptor beta chains from one sample, sequenced in a study of blood T cells in healthy people across ages. Sample-barcoded 5' priming and a J-beta primer mix drove a second PCR of 7 to 11 cycles. From the 5' RACE reads, TCRdb called clonotypes with MiXCR, one entry per CDR3 protein. Altogether 550,000 to 750,000 distinct CDR3 sequences are present, approximately 21% being singletons, with the ten largest covering 3% to 4%. The sequenced sample consisted of blood. Every receptor here comes from a man in his 70s in good health.

This chain uses TRBV20-1 with TRBJ2-3; 7 positions match TRBD2. This CDR3 has 14 residues. J lost 0 bases, V lost 5 bases, and 5 bases had no gene match. Germline loops: CDR1 DFQATT, CDR2 SNEGSKA (reference sequence). CDR3 DNA sequence: TGCAGTGCTGGGTGGGGAGGGAGCACAGATACGCAGTATTTT. Its protein product is CSAGWGGSTDTQYF.

J is TRBJ1-1 and V is TRBV6-1; 7 bases agree with TRBD1. The CDR3 length is 15 residues. V lost 1 base and J lost 3; bases outside the gene matches: 5. CDR1 and CDR2 (germline): MNHNS, SASEGT. The CDR3 region is CASSEVGGQDTEAFF. The CDR3 nucleotides read TGTGCCAGCAGTGAAGTTGGCGGACAGGACACTGAAGCTTTCTTT.

The V and J genes are TRBV29-1 and TRBJ2-7; possibly TRBD2 for D (5 bases). The CDR3 covers 14 residues. V lost 2 bases and J 0 bases, leaving 11 bases between the germline ends. Germline V gene sequence: CDR1 SQVTM, CDR2 ANQGSEA. CDR3 nucleotides: TGCAGCGTTGAATCTAGGGAGATCTCCTACGAGCAGTACTTC. It is translated as CSVESREISYEQYF.